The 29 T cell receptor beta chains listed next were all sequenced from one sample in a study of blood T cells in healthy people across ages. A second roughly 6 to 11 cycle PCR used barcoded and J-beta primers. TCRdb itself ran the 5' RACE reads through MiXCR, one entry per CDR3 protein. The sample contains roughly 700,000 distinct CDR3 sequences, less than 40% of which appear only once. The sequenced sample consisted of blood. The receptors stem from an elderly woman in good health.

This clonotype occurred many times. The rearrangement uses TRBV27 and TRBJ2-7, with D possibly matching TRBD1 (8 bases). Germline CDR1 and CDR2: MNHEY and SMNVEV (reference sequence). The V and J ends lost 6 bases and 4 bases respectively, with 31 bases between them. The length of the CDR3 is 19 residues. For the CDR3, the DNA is TGTGCCAGCAGCCCCAGCGGCGGACAGGGTTTGGGGGGGAAATACGAGCAGTACTTC. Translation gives CASSPSGGQGLGGKYEQYF.

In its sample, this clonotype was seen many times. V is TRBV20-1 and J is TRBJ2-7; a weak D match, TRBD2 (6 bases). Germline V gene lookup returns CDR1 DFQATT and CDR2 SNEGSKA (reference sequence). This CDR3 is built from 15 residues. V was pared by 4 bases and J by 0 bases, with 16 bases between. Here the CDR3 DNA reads TGCAGTGCTATTGAACCCGGGGGAAGCTCCTACGAGCAGTACTTC. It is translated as CSAIEPGGSSYEQYF.

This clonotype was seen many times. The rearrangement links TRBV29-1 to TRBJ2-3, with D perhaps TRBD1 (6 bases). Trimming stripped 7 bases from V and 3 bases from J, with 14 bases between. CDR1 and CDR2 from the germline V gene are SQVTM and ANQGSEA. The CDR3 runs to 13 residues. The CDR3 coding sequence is TGCAGCGCCGAGACAGGTCAGACAGATACGCAGTATTTT. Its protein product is CSAETGQTDTQYF.

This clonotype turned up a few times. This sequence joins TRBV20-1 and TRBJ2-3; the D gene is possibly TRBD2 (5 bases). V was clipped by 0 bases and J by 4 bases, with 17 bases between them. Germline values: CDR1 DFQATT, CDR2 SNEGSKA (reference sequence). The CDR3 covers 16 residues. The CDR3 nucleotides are TGCAGTGCTAGAGACCCCGCTGGCGGAGGTTCAGATACGCAGTATTTT. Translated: CSARDPAGGGSDTQYF.

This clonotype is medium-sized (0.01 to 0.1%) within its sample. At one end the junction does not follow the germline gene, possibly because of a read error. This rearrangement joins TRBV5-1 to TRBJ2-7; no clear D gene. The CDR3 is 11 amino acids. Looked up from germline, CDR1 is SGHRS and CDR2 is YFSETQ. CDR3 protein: CASSFSYEQYF. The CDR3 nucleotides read TGTGCCAGCAGCTTCTCCTACGAGCAGTACTTC.

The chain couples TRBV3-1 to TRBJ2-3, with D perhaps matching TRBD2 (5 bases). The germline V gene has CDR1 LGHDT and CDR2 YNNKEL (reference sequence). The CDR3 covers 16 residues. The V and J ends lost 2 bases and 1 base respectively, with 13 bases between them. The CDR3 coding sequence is TGTGCCAGCAGCCAATCGAATAGCGCCCGCACAGATACGCAGTATTTT. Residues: CASSQSNSARTDTQYF.

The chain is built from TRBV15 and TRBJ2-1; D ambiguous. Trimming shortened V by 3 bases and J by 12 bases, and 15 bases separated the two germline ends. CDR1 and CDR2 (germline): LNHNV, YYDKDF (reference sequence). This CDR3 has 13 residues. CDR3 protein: CATSRSLDLGQFF. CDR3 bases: TGTGCCACCAGCAGGTCGCTCGATCTGGGGCAGTTCTTC.

The CDR3 loop reads CASSDRGFKLPGELFF. CDR3 sequence (DNA): TGTGCCAGCAGTGATAGGGGGTTTAAACTGCCCGGGGAGCTGTTTTTT. V gene TRBV6-1 combines with J gene TRBJ2-2; D possibly corresponds to TRBD1 (6 bases). Trimming removed 3 bases at V and 6 bases at J, with 17 bases between. The CDR3 covers 16 residues. Germline-derived CDR1 and CDR2 are MNHNS and SASEGT.

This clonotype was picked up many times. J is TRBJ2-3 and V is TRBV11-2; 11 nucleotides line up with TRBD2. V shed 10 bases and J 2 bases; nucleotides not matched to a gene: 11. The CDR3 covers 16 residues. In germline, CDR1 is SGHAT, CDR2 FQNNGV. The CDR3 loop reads CATSFLAGGLTDTQYF. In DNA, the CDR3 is TGTGCCACCTCTTTCCTAGCGGGGGGACTCACAGATACGCAGTATTTT.

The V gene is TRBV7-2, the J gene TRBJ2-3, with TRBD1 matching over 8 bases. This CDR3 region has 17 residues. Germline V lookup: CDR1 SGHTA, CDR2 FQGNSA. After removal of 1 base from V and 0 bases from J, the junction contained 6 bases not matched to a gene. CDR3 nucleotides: TGTGCCAGCAGCTTAGGGGACAGGCATTTTAGCACAGATACGCAGTATTTT. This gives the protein CASSLGDRHFSTDTQYF.

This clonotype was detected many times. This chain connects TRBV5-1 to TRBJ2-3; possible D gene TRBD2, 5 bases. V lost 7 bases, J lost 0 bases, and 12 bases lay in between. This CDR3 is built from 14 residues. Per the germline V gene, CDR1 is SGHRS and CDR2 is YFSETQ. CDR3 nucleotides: TGCGCCAGCGGGAGATCCTCTAGCACAGATACGCAGTATTTT. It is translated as CASGRSSSTDTQYF.

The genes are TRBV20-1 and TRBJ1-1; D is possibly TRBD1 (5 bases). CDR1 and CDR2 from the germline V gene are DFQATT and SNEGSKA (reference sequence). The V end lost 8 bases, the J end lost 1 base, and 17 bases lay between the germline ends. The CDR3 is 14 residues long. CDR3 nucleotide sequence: TGCAGTCCCCGCGGACCAGGGAGGAACACTGAAGCTTTCTTT. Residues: CSPRGPGRNTEAFF.

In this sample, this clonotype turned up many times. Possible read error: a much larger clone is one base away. The CDR3 DNA sequence: TGCAGCGTTTCTCCAAGCGGGGGGTACAATGAGCAGTACTTC. Protein product: CSVSPSGGYNEQYF. V is TRBV29-1 and J is TRBJ2-1, with 9 bases lining up with TRBD2. Near its end, the DNA agrees better with TRBJ2-7, so the J call may be wrong. The CDR3 contains 14 residues. Germline CDR1 SQVTM, CDR2 ANQGSEA.

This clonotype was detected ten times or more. In DNA form, the CDR3 reads TGTGCCAGCAGCTTAGGACCACAGGGAATTACTTCCACGGCTTTCTTT. This codes for CASSLGPQGITSTAFF. The rearrangement joins TRBV11-2 to TRBJ1-1; D is perhaps TRBD1 (6 bases). With 1 base removed from V and 11 bases from J, the gap between germline ends came to 23 bases. The germline gives CDR1 SGHAT, CDR2 FQNNGV. This CDR3 contains 16 residues.

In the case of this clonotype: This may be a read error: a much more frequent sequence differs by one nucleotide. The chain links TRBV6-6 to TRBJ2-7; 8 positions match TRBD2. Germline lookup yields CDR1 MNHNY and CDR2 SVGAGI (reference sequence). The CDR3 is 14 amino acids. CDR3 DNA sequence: TGTGCTTCCGGGGGGGGACCAGAACCCTACGAGCAGTACTTC. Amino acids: CASGGGPEPYEQYF.

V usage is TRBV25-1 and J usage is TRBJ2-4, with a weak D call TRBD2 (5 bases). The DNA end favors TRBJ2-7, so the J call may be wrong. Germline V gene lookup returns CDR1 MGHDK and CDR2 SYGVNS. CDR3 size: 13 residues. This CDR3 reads CASSEPGVYEQYF. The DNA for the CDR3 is TGTGCCAGCAGTGAACCCGGGGTCTACGAGCAGTACTTC.

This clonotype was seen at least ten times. CDR3 residues: CASSLIVTGRSPQAGSSYEQYF. DNA of the CDR3: TGTGCCAGCAGCTTAATAGTAACGGGACGGTCTCCCCAAGCAGGGAGCTCCTACGAGCAGTACTTC. The J gene is TRBJ2-7, the V gene TRBV7-3, with D perhaps given as TRBD1 or TRBD2 (5 bases each). The CDR3 runs to 22 residues. Between the trimmed V and J ends, which lost 1 base and 0 bases, there was a span of 31 bases. Germline V lookup: CDR1 SGHTA, CDR2 FQGTGA.

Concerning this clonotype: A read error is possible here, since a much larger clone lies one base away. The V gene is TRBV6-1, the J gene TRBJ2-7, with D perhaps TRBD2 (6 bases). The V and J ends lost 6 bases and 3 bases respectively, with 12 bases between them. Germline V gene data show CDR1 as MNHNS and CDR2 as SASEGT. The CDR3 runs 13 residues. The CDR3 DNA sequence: TGTGCCAGCAGCGGCGGGGCCCGCTACGAGCAGTACGTC. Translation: CASSGGARYEQYV.

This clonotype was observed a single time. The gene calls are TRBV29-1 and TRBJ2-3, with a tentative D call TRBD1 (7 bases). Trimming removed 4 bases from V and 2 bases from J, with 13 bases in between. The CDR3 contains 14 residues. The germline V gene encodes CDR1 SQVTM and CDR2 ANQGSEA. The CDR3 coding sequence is TGCAGCGTTGGGAGGGGGCAGTCCACAGATACGCAGTATTTT. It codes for CSVGRGQSTDTQYF.

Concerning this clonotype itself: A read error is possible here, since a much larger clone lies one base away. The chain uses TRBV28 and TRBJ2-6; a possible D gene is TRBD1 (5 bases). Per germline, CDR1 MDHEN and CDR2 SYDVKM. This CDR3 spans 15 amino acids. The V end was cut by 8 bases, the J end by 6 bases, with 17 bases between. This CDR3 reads CASVGWGSEANVLTF. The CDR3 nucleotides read TGTGCCAGCGTTGGATGGGGCAGTGAGGCCAACGTCCTGACTTTC.

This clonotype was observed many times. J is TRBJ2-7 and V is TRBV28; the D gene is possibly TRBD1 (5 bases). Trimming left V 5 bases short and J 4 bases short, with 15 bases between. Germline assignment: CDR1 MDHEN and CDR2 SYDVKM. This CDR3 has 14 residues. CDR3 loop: CASSLRPGRYEQYF. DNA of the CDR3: TGTGCCAGCAGTCTTCGACCAGGGCGGTACGAGCAGTACTTC.

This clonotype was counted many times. The CDR3 here is CASSDPGQSRGYTF. The DNA of the CDR3 is TGTGCCAGCAGTGACCCCGGACAGAGTCGTGGCTACACCTTC. The gene calls are TRBV25-1 and TRBJ1-2; D is possibly TRBD1 (6 bases). V was cut by 3 bases and J by 7 bases, with 15 bases left in between. Per the germline V gene, CDR1 is MGHDK and CDR2 is SYGVNS. The CDR3 spans 14 residues.

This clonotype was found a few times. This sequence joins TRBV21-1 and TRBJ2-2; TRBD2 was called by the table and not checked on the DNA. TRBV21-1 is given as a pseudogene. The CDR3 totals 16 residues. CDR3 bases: TGTGCCAGCAGCAAAAGGTCCCCCCCAGGGACCGGGGAGCTGTTTTTT. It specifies CASSKRSPPGTGELFF.

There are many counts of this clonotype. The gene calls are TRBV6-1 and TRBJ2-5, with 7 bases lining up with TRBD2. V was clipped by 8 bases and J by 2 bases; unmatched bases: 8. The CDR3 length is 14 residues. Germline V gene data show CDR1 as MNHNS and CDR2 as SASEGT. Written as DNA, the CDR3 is TGTGCCAGCTTTCGCGGGGGACCTCAAGAGACCCAGTACTTC. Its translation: CASFRGGPQETQYF.

CDR3 nucleotides: TGTGCCTGGAGTGTAGGGGCCGGGAACAATGAGCAGTTCTTC. It encodes CAWSVGAGNNEQFF. The genes are TRBV30 and TRBJ2-1; D possibly uses TRBD1 or TRBD2 (5 bases each). Germline V gives CDR1 GTSNPN, CDR2 SVGIG (reference sequence). Trimming shortened V by 0 bases and J by 5 bases, and 11 bases separated the two germline ends. This CDR3 has 14 amino acids.

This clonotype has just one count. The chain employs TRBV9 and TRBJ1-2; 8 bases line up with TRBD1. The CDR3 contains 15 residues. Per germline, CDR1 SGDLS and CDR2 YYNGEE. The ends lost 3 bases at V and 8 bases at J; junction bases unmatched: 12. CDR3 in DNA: TGTGCCAGCAGCGACGTGGGAGACAGGGGATACGGCTACACCTTC. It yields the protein CASSDVGDRGYGYTF.

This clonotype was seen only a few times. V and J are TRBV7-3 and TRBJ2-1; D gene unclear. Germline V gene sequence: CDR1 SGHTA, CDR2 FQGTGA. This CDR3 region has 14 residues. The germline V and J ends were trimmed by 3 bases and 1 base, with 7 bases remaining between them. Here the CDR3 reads CASSLGYSYNEQFF. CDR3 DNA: TGTGCCAGCAGCTTGGGGTATTCCTACAATGAGCAGTTCTTC.

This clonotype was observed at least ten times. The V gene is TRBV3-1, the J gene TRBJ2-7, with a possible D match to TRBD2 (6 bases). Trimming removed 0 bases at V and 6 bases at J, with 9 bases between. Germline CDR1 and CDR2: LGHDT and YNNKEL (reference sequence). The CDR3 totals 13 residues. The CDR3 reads CASSQDWRGEQYF. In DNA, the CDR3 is TGTGCCAGCAGCCAAGATTGGAGGGGCGAGCAGTACTTC.

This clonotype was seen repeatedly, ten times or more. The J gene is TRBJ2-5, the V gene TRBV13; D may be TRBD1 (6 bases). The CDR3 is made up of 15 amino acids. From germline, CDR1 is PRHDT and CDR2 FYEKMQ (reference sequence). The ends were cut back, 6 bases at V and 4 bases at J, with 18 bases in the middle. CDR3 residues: CASSGGGRGGETQYF. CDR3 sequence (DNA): TGTGCCAGCAGTGGTGGGGGCCGGGGTGGAGAGACCCAGTACTTC. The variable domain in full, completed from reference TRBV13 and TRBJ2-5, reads AAGVIQSPRHLIKEKRETATLKCYPIPRHDTVYWYQQGPGQDPQFLISFYEKMQSDKGSIPDRFSAQQFSDYHSELNMSSLELGDSALYFCASSGGGRGGETQYFGPGTRLLVL.